Listed below are T cell receptor beta chains from one sample, sequenced in a study of T cells in Graves' hyperthyroidism and ophthalmopathy. TCRdb reanalysed the multiplex PCR reads using MiXCR and keeps one entry per CDR3 protein. The repertoire consists of roughly 260,000 distinct CDR3 sequences, with roughly 15% occurring once and the leading ten covering 10% to 15%. Sequencing was carried out using blood. These receptor sequences come from a woman between 40 and 50 years old with Graves' hyperthyroidism that later progressed to Graves' ophthalmopathy. The CDR3 runs from the conserved cysteine through the conserved F or W. A D gene is named only where the DNA matches it firmly. The listing skips clone size in some rows; elsewhere it reads once, few, many or a size class.

d_call,clone_size,j_call,v_call,cdr3_nt,cdr3_aa
NA,few,TRBJ2-1,TRBV5-6,TGTGCCAGCAGCATCCGGGGCCCATACAATGAGCAGTTCTTC,CASSIRGPYNEQFF
NA,many,TRBJ2-7,TRBV6-1,TGTGCCAGCAGTGAACAGCTCTCCTACGAGCAGTACTTC,CASSEQLSYEQYF
NA,many,TRBJ1-3,TRBV28,TGTGCCAGCAGTTTGACCGGTTTCTCTGGAAACACCATATATTTT,CASSLTGFSGNTIYF
TRBD1,NA,TRBJ2-7,TRBV28,TGTGCCAGCAGCCCTCTCGGACAGGGAGGCGAGCAGTACTTC,CASSPLGQGGEQYF
TRBD2,NA,TRBJ2-2,TRBV15,TGTGCCACCATGGCTAGCGGGAGTATCGCCGGGGAGCTGTTTTTT,CATMASGSIAGELFF
TRBD1,many,TRBJ2-1,TRBV5-1,TGCGCCAGCAGCACTTCGACAGGGGGCAATGAGCAGTTCTTC,CASSTSTGGNEQFF
NA,many,TRBJ1-3,TRBV2,TGTGCCAGCAGCGTGGACGGAACTCCTGGAAACACCATATATTTT,CASSVDGTPGNTIYF
NA,few,TRBJ2-3,TRBV20-1,TGCAGTGCTAGGCTACTGGGCGGGACAGATACGCAGTATTTT,CSARLLGGTDTQYF
TRBD1,many,TRBJ2-7,TRBV7-9,TGTGCCAGCAGCTATTATACTCGACAGGGGTCCCACGAGCAGTACTTC,CASSYYTRQGSHEQYF
NA,NA,TRBJ2-1,TRBV5-4,TGTGCCAGCAGCTTCAGGACTCACCTCAGTGAGCAGTTCTTC,CASSFRTHLSEQFF
NA,many,TRBJ2-7,TRBV2,TGTGCCAGTCGACGAGAAAAAATCTCCTACGAGCAGTACTTC,CASRREKISYEQYF
NA,many,TRBJ2-2,TRBV19,TGTGCCAGTGGGGCTCAGGGTCTGGGCACCGGGGAGCTGTTTTTT,CASGAQGLGTGELFF
NA,NA,TRBJ2-6,TRBV5-6,TGTGCCAGCAGCTCTCGATTTTCTGGGGCCAACGTCCTGACTTTC,CASSSRFSGANVLTF
TRBD2,many,TRBJ2-7,TRBV5-5,TGTGCCAGCAGCTTTAGCGGGGCTACCTACGAGCAGTACTTC,CASSFSGATYEQYF
NA,many,TRBJ2-2,TRBV2,TGTGCCAGCAGCAGGGGTTGGACCGGGGAGCTGTTTTTT,CASSRGWTGELFF
NA,many,TRBJ2-7,TRBV6-1,TGTGCCAGCAGTGATGAACCGGGACAAACCTACGAGCAGTACTTC,CASSDEPGQTYEQYF
NA,many,TRBJ2-7,TRBV9,TGTGCCAGCAGCTCTGGGACGGGGAGAGGACCAACTTACGAGCAGTACTTC,CASSSGTGRGPTYEQYF
NA,many,TRBJ2-5,TRBV7-9,TGTGCCAGCAGCTTAGCGCGAGACTCTCTGTACCAAGAGACCCAGTACTTC,CASSLARDSLYQETQYF
TRBD2,many,TRBJ2-3,TRBV7-9,TGTGCCAGCAGCCTGGGGACTAGCGGAAACACAGATACGCAGTATTTT,CASSLGTSGNTDTQYF
NA,many,TRBJ2-2,TRBV6-1,TGTGCCAGCAGTGCCGGGATAAGGCGTGCCGGGGAGCTGTTTTTT,CASSAGIRRAGELFF
TRBD1,few,TRBJ1-2,TRBV15,TGTGCCACCAGCAGACCACACGGACAGGGGGCTTCTGGCTACACCTTC,CATSRPHGQGASGYTF
NA,NA,TRBJ2-5,TRBV11-2,TGTGCCAGCTCACCCCCCGCTTCCTCCGGGGAGACCCAGTACTTC,CASSPPASSGETQYF
NA,NA,TRBJ1-5,TRBV2,TGTGCCAGCAGTGTGGGGGCAGTTAGCAATCAGCCCCAGCATTTT,CASSVGAVSNQPQHF
NA,many,TRBJ1-1,TRBV27,TGTGCCAGTTTAGGGTCGAACACTGAAGCTTTCTTT,CASLGSNTEAFF
NA,many,TRBJ2-7,TRBV12-3/TRBV12-4,TGTGCCAGCAGTCCAACTAGGAATTGGCCCTACGAGCAGTACTTC,CASSPTRNWPYEQYF
NA,NA,TRBJ2-3,TRBV10-1,TGCGCCAGCAGTGAAACTAGTACGTCAGATACGCAGTATTTT,CASSETSTSDTQYF
NA,many,TRBJ1-5,TRBV28,TGTGCCAGCAGAACCCTCGGGACACGGGGTGGCAATCAGCCCCAGCATTTT,CASRTLGTRGGNQPQHF
NA,NA,TRBJ2-5,TRBV4-1,TGCGCCAGCAGCCAAGCCCTTGCTGGCGAGACCCAGTACTTC,CASSQALAGETQYF
NA,many,TRBJ2-1,TRBV3-1,TGTGCCAGCAGCCAAGTATTTCCCAATGAGCAGTTCTTC,CASSQVFPNEQFF
NA,many,TRBJ2-4,TRBV2,TGTGCCAGCAGTGTTAGGGGAATGGGGGCCAAAAACATTCAGTACTTC,CASSVRGMGAKNIQYF
TRBD1,many,TRBJ1-4,TRBV6-5,TGTGCCAGCAGTTCTCAAGATCGACAGGGCGGTGAAAAACTGTTTTTT,CASSSQDRQGGEKLFF
TRBD1,many,TRBJ2-5,TRBV3-1,TGTGCCAGCAGCCAACGTGGACAGGGCCAAGAGACCCAGTACTTC,CASSQRGQGQETQYF
NA,many,TRBJ1-1,TRBV7-2,TGTGCCAGCAGCTTAGTTGCAGGGAGGACTGAAGCTTTCTTT,CASSLVAGRTEAFF
NA,many,TRBJ2-6,TRBV20-1,TGCAGTGCTAGGTCCCCCCCGGAACCTCCATTCCGCTGGGCCAACGTCCTGACTTTC,CSARSPPEPPFRWANVLTF
TRBD1,many,TRBJ1-1,TRBV18,TGTGCCAGCTCACGATCGACAGGGAGCCGTGAAGCTTTCTTT,CASSRSTGSREAFF
NA,few,TRBJ1-2,TRBV7-2,TGTGCCAGCAGCTTAGCCTCGGACGGCTATGGCTACACCTTC,CASSLASDGYGYTF
NA,many,TRBJ2-2,TRBV11-1,TGTGCCAGCAGCTTAAGATTCGGGGAGCTGTTTTTT,CASSLRFGELFF
NA,many,TRBJ2-1,TRBV7-9,TGTGCCAGCAGCTTAGGATTTGGGGTGGGCAATGAGCAGTTCTTC,CASSLGFGVGNEQFF
NA,many,TRBJ1-6,TRBV20-1,TGCAGTGCTAGACGGGGGGCGGGTATTAATTCACCCCTCCACTTT,CSARRGAGINSPLHF
TRBD2,many,TRBJ2-5,TRBV7-9,TGTGCCAGCAGCTTCACTAGCGGAGAAGAGACCCAGTACTTC,CASSFTSGEETQYF
NA,many,TRBJ2-7,TRBV5-6,TGTGCCAGCAGCCACGGGGGACCCAGCGGAGCGACCTACGAGCAGTACTTC,CASSHGGPSGATYEQYF
NA,many,TRBJ2-7,TRBV27,TGTGCCAGCAGTTGGGGGGGACAATCGGGCGAGCAGTACTTC,CASSWGGQSGEQYF
NA,many,TRBJ2-7,TRBV28,TGTGCCAGCAGTTTTGACAGTTCCTACGAGCAGTACTTC,CASSFDSSYEQYF
TRBD1,many,TRBJ1-5,TRBV20-1,TGCAGTGCTAGAAGGACAGGGGGACGGACCCAGCATTTT,CSARRTGGRTQHF
NA,many,TRBJ2-1,TRBV7-3,TGTGCCAGCAGCTTATGGCCCAGGGGTTCTTTTAATGAGCAGTTCTTC,CASSLWPRGSFNEQFF
TRBD2,NA,TRBJ2-7,TRBV28,TGTGCCAGCAGTGATCTAGCGGGAGTCCAACCCTACGAGCGGTACTTC,CASSDLAGVQPYERYF
TRBD1,many,TRBJ2-7,TRBV20-1,TGCAGTGCAACAGGGGGACATTCCTACGAGCAGTACTTC,CSATGGHSYEQYF
NA,many,TRBJ2-1,TRBV9,TGTGCCAGCAGCCCACACAGGAGCTCCTACAATGAGCAGTTCTTC,CASSPHRSSYNEQFF
NA,few,TRBJ2-3,TRBV9,TGTGCCAGCAGCGTGGGCGGAGGGGACACAGATACGCAGTATTTT,CASSVGGGDTDTQYF
NA,many,TRBJ2-4,TRBV11-2,TGTGCCAGCAGCCTATTAATCCGGAAAAACATTCAGTACTTC,CASSLLIRKNIQYF
NA,many,TRBJ2-3,TRBV30,TGTGCCTGGAGTGTACGGAGAGATACGCAGTATTTT,CAWSVRRDTQYF
NA,few,TRBJ1-3,TRBV7-9,TGTGCCAGCAGCTTAGGGGGTGAGGGGCCTGGAAACACCATATATTTT,CASSLGGEGPGNTIYF
NA,many,TRBJ1-1,TRBV19,TGTGCCAGTACCGACGCCCTTTACAGGGACACTGAAGCTTTCTTT,CASTDALYRDTEAFF
NA,NA,TRBJ2-1,TRBV29-1,TGCAGCGCACCCTCGAGCTCCTACAATGAGCAGTTCTTC,CSAPSSSYNEQFF
NA,many,TRBJ1-2,TRBV2,TGTGCCAGCAGTCCGGAGGACATACCGTCCTATGGCTACACCTTC,CASSPEDIPSYGYTF
NA,NA,TRBJ2-1,TRBV4-1,TGCGCCAGCAGCCCCTCACCCGGGGGAGTCAATGAGCAGTTCTTC,CASSPSPGGVNEQFF